The entry below describes one T cell receptor (beta chain). The antigen is undetermined. TCRdb re-analysed the RACE reads in MiXCR, keeping a single row per CDR3 protein. The sample lists 79,000 or so distinct CDR3 sequences; more than 30% were seen once. CDR1 SGHTA and CDR2 FQGNSA come from the germline V gene. CDR3 size: 11 residues. J lost 7 bases, V lost 6 bases, and 2 bases had no gene match. These data originate in a study of human T cells and chemical hapten exposure. At the level of the study: Throughout the approximately 24-week study, diphenylcyclopropenone was applied weekly to the patients' scalps.

Time point specified: patch test 1, 2 weeks after DPC sensitization. Described treatment: therapeutic diphenylcyclopropenone sensitization with weekly scalp DPC. The study drew its donors from alopecia patients who were 18 to 70 years old and suitable for DPC. The starting material, unfractionated whole blood, was used for total RNA extraction. Whole-study results and caveats: TCRs whose frequency exceeded 1 in 1000 remained the same following DPC sensitization.

This material consisted of whole blood, taken in connection with sensitization to the hapten diphenylcyclopropenone (DPC). The chain is built from TRBV7-2 and TRBJ1-1; 7 nucleotides match TRBD1. The receptor was isolated from a man aged 40-49 years with alopecia areata. Some clones in this sample may be carry-over from other donors' samples. The CDR3 sequence: CASRRDSEAFF. CDR3 sequence (DNA): TGTGCCAGCAGGAGGGACAGTGAAGCTTTCTTT.